The clone carrying this T cell receptor beta chain was seen more than once but under ten times. What it binds is not known. This specimen comes from a study of cytomegalovirus exposure and HLA in healthy donors. Study conclusions and caveats: In most subjects, TCR beta sequences reportedly gave accurate predictions of HLA-A and HLA-B alleles. The records held CMV serostatus as the only immune exposure information.

From germline, CDR1 is MNHNY and CDR2 SVGAGI (reference sequence). V trimming: 2 bases; J trimming: 2 bases; junction bases outside the gene matches: 5. This CDR3 is built from 15 residues. Researchers ran the PCR with 60 Vbeta and 13 Jbeta primers. Sequenced by immunoSEQ multiplex PCR; TCRdb stores in-frame clones only, minus some. The table includes 130,000 or so clones, around 80% detected once. This chain links TRBV6-6 with TRBJ1-1; 7 bases align to TRBD1. The source is a woman aged 18-30 years in good health and CMV-seronegative. What was sequenced was PBMCs. CDR3 bases: TGTGCCAGCAGTTACCCGACAGGGCTTAACACTGAAGCTTTCTTT. Translation: CASSYPTGLNTEAFF.